This TCR beta chain derives from a study of PD-L1 blockade in urothelial cancer. Germline V lookup: CDR1 KGHSH, CDR2 LQKENI. The ends lost 7 bases at V and 8 bases at J; junction bases unmatched: 6. The CDR3 is 13 amino acids. Time point noted: peripheral blood 6 weeks after treatment start. TCRdb keeps only in-frame clones here, not all; method: immunoSEQ multiplex PCR. The profile shows about 51,000 clones, approximately 90% of them singletons. The V call is TRBV18, the J call TRBJ1-1; 11 bases are shared with TRBD1. The TCR was taken from a man in his fifties or sixties with urothelial cancer. The material sequenced was PBMCs, taken around atezolizumab (anti-PD-L1) treatment. The CDR3 protein is CASLRTGGLEAFF. The CDR3 DNA is TGTGCCAGCTTAAGGACAGGGGGCCTGGAAGCTTTCTTT.